This TCR beta chain was documented in a study of long-term antiretroviral therapy in people with HIV. Study-level points and caveats: Blood in the study was drawn between the mid-2000s and the late 2010s, possibly under older ART regimens, which may be less effective than current ones. Neither ART adherence, viral resistance nor therapy changes were documented.

About this clone: Its cognate antigen is unknown.

They ran version v3.0 of the immunoSEQ assay at survey level. The method was immunoSEQ multiplex PCR; TCRdb's version includes in-frame clones alone and lacks a portion of them. The profile shows 10,000 to 12,000 clones, approximately 80% of them singletons. The CDR3 sequence is 16 residues long. Trimming removed 4 bases at V and 3 bases at J, with 15 bases between. From germline, CDR1 is MNHNS and CDR2 SASEGT. Per individual, the PBMC samples numbered at least one pre-ART and at least two post-ART. The sequence came from a man between 35 and 55 years old with HIV. The chain joins TRBV6-1 to TRBJ1-4; D may be TRBD1 (6 bases). The sample in question was unsorted PBMCs, obtained 1.2 years after starting antiretroviral therapy. The CDR3 bases are TGTGCCAGCAGTGTAGTGAGGGGGGAGGCTAATGAAAAACTGTTTTTT. Its protein product is CASSVVRGEANEKLFF.